This is a list of T cell receptor beta chains from one sample in a study of T cells in Graves' hyperthyroidism and ophthalmopathy. TCRdb passed the multiplex PCR reads through MiXCR, listing each CDR3 protein once. The sample carries hundreds of thousands of distinct CDR3 sequences, under 25% recorded once. Specimen: blood. The receptor source for this set is a man in his thirties or forties with Graves' ophthalmopathy. The CDR3 runs from the conserved cysteine through the conserved F or W. The D gene is left open where the match is weak. Clone size is not always given. Where it is, it says once, few, many or a class for expanded clones.

clone_size	v_call	d_call	j_call	cdr3_nt	cdr3_aa
.	TRBV4-1	TRBD1	TRBJ2-2	TGCGCCAGCAGCCAAAGAGGGACAGGGAACACCGGGGAGCTGTTTTTT	CASSQRGTGNTGELFF
.	TRBV7-9	TRBD2	TRBJ2-2	TGTGCCAGCAGCCGTTTTCTAACGGGAGGAACCGGGGAGCTGTTTTTT	CASSRFLTGGTGELFF
few	TRBV30	.	TRBJ2-7	TGTGCCTGGAGTGTAGGACGACTCTACGAGCAGTACTTC	CAWSVGRLYEQYF
few	TRBV5-1	.	TRBJ2-2	TGCGCCAGCAGCTTCGGCGGAGCCACCGGGGAGCTGTTTTTT	CASSFGGATGELFF
few	TRBV20-1	.	TRBJ2-1	TGCAGTGCTAGTGGTCCGAGGGACGCTGCCTACAATGAGCAGTTCTTC	CSASGPRDAAYNEQFF
many	TRBV5-1	TRBD1	TRBJ2-7	TGCGCCAGCAGCTTGACCGGGACAGGGGAGAACGAGCAGTACTTC	CASSLTGTGENEQYF
few	TRBV19	.	TRBJ2-1	TGTGCCAGTAGTATAGGTCCTGGCAAATCGAACAATGAGCAGTTCTTC	CASSIGPGKSNNEQFF
.	TRBV6-2/TRBV6-3	.	TRBJ2-2	TGTGCCAGTCCCTGGAGTGTATTGGAATCGAACACCGGGGAGCTGTTTTTT	CASPWSVLESNTGELFF
.	TRBV12-3/TRBV12-4	.	TRBJ2-2	TGTGCCAGCAGTGCAGGGTTTGGTGGCACCGGGGAGCTGTTTTTT	CASSAGFGGTGELFF
.	TRBV13	.	TRBJ1-2	TGTGCCAGCAGCATTTACAGGGAGTCTGGTTACACCTTC	CASSIYRESGYTF
once	TRBV27	.	TRBJ2-7	TGTGCCAGCTGGAGTAACCCCTACGAGCAGTACTTC	CASWSNPYEQYF
many	TRBV12-3/TRBV12-4	TRBD1	TRBJ1-1	TGTGCCAGCAGCCCCGGACAGGGTTTGTCTGAAGCTTTCTTT	CASSPGQGLSEAFF
.	TRBV6-1	.	TRBJ2-1	TGTGCCAGCACCCGGGGGACGGGAGAGGGCAATGAGCAGTTCTTC	CASTRGTGEGNEQFF
many	TRBV27	TRBD2	TRBJ2-3	TGTGCCAGCAGCCGGACTAGCGGGAGATCCTCACCAGATACGCAGTATTTT	CASSRTSGRSSPDTQYF
.	TRBV3-1	TRBD1	TRBJ2-3	TGTGCCAGCAGCCCCTGGGACAGGGCGACAGATACGCAGTATTTT	CASSPWDRATDTQYF
.	TRBV15	TRBD1	TRBJ1-2	TGTGCCACCAGCAGAACCCCAGGGGGCAGTGGCTACACCTTC	CATSRTPGGSGYTF
.	TRBV28	.	TRBJ2-7	TGTGCCAGCACCGATCGGCGATCTGAGCAGTACTTC	CASTDRRSEQYF
few	TRBV7-2	TRBD1	TRBJ2-2	TGTGCCAGCAGCCCGGACAGGGCACTCGAACTGTTTTTT	CASSPDRALELFF
.	TRBV4-1	TRBD2	TRBJ2-3	TGCGCCAGCAGCCTCCTCCTGGGGCAGCGGGGTACAGATACGCAGTATTTT	CASSLLLGQRGTDTQYF
.	TRBV14	.	TRBJ1-2	TGTGCCAGCAGCCGCTATCAGGGTAGTTCGGGCTACACCTTC	CASSRYQGSSGYTF
few	TRBV18	.	TRBJ2-7	TGTGCCAGCTCACCCCCGGGCCTAAACGAGCAGTACTTC	CASSPPGLNEQYF
few	TRBV28	TRBD1	TRBJ1-2	TGTGCCAGCTCTACAGGGGTGACTAACTATGGCTACACCTTC	CASSTGVTNYGYTF
few	TRBV7-2	TRBD2	TRBJ2-7	TGTGCCAGCAGCCTCGGGAGGGGGGTATCCTACGAGCAGTACTTC	CASSLGRGVSYEQYF
many	TRBV13	.	TRBJ1-2	TGTGCCAGCAGCTTGGGTCCGGGAGCTAACTATGGCTACACCTTC	CASSLGPGANYGYTF
few	TRBV11-2	.	TRBJ2-2	TGTGCCAGCAGCCTAGGGGGGCACACCGGGGAGCTGTTTTTT	CASSLGGHTGELFF
few	TRBV11-2	.	TRBJ1-5	TGTGCCAGCAGCGATCTCGTTGGTAATCAGCCCCAGCATTTT	CASSDLVGNQPQHF
few	TRBV5-8	.	TRBJ2-2	TGTGCCAGCAGCGAGGCGACGGTAACCCTTTTT	CASSEATVTLF
.	TRBV6-9	.	TRBJ2-1	TGTGCCAGCAGTTACCTACAGGACAATGAGCAGTTCTTC	CASSYLQDNEQFF
many	TRBV30	TRBD2	TRBJ2-5	TGTGCCTGGAGGAGGAAGGCGGGAGGGCCAGAGACCCAGTACTTC	CAWRRKAGGPETQYF
.	TRBV15	TRBD1	TRBJ2-7	TGTGCCACCCGGGACAGGGGGTCCGGAGAGCAGTACTTC	CATRDRGSGEQYF
few	TRBV5-1	.	TRBJ1-1	TGCGCCAGCAGCGGGAGGGAATACAGGCGATCGAACACTGAAGCTTTCTTT	CASSGREYRRSNTEAFF
many	TRBV12-3/TRBV12-4	.	TRBJ2-7	TGTGCCAGCAGTCATCCAGAGGAGTACTACGAGCAGTACTTC	CASSHPEEYYEQYF
many	TRBV7-9	.	TRBJ2-5	TGTGCCAGCAGCGTTAGGGGTGGAGAGACCCAGTACTTC	CASSVRGGETQYF
.	TRBV29-1	TRBD2	TRBJ2-1	TGCAGCGCCGGGACTAGCGGGAGTGTAAATGAGCAGTTCTTC	CSAGTSGSVNEQFF
many	TRBV7-3	.	TRBJ2-5	TGTGCCAGCAGACCTGGCGGGACAGACACCCCCCGGACCCAGTACTTC	CASRPGGTDTPRTQYF
few	TRBV4-2	TRBD2	TRBJ2-1	TGTGCCAGCAGCCAAGATATTAGCGGGAGTTACAATGAGCAGTTCTTC	CASSQDISGSYNEQFF
many	TRBV7-8	.	TRBJ1-2	TGTGCCAGCAGCTTAGGACAGTTTTATGGCTACACCTTC	CASSLGQFYGYTF
.	TRBV7-9	.	TRBJ2-1	TGTGCCAGCACGTCGGATCTGGACAATGAGCAGTTCTTC	CASTSDLDNEQFF
.	TRBV7-2	TRBD2	TRBJ2-1	TGTGCCAGCAGCTCCGAGCGGGAGGGATACAATGAGCAGTTCTTC	CASSSEREGYNEQFF
many	TRBV5-1	.	TRBJ1-1	TGCGCCAGCAGGAAGGGGACGGAGAACACTGAAGCTTTCTTT	CASRKGTENTEAFF
many	TRBV20-1	TRBD1	TRBJ1-2	TGCAGTGCTACCACTTCTGCAGGGGGCAGTGGCTACACCTTC	CSATTSAGGSGYTF
.	TRBV7-9	.	TRBJ2-7	TGTGCCAGGAGCGGCACTGGGGCCTGGGAGACGGGCAACGAGCAGTACTTC	CARSGTGAWETGNEQYF
few	TRBV7-8	.	TRBJ2-6	TGTGCCAGCAGCTATCGACGGGGCGGCTCTGGGGCCAACGTCCTGACTTTC	CASSYRRGGSGANVLTF
few	TRBV7-3	.	TRBJ2-5	TGTGCCAGCAGCCCCGCCGGCCGGGCCCCCGGAGAGACCCAGTACTTC	CASSPAGRAPGETQYF
few	TRBV10-3	.	TRBJ1-1	TGTGCCATCAGTGAGTCCGGAGGGGAGAACACTGAAGCTTTCTTT	CAISESGGENTEAFF
many	TRBV2	.	TRBJ1-1	TGTGCCAGCAGTGCTACTACTGAAGCTTTCTTT	CASSATTEAFF
many	TRBV2	TRBD2	TRBJ2-1	TGTGCCAGCAGTGTTTGGCTAGCGGGGGTCCCGGGTGATGAGCAGTTCTTC	CASSVWLAGVPGDEQFF
.	TRBV19	.	TRBJ1-6	TGTGCCAGTACCGCCACACCGGATTCACCCCTCCACTTT	CASTATPDSPLHF